Following are 10 T cell receptor beta chains from one sample sequenced in a study of T cells after yellow fever vaccination. TCRdb passed the 5' RACE reads through MiXCR, listing each CDR3 protein once. The sample shows about 45,000 distinct CDR3 sequences, roughly 6.4% of them seen only once. The input for sequencing was CD8+ T cells not binding an NS4B(214-222) dextramer, sorted from PBMCs, taken 45 days after the yellow fever booster vaccination. The receptors were sampled from a man between 25 and 39 years old who received the YFV17D yellow fever vaccine.

Ten or more counts support this clonotype. The gene calls are TRBV6-2 or TRBV6-3 and TRBJ2-1; 7 nucleotides agree with TRBD2. CDR1 and CDR2 from the germline V gene are MNHEY and SVGEGT. The V segment lost 4 bases and the J segment 9 bases; nucleotides outside the gene matches: 3. The CDR3 totals 12 residues. CDR3 region: CASSSREAEQFF. In DNA form, the CDR3 reads TGTGCCAGCAGTTCACGGGAGGCTGAGCAGTTCTTC.

Ten or more counts support this clonotype. This chain uses TRBV6-2 or TRBV6-3 with TRBJ2-3, with D unresolved. The CDR3 runs 14 residues. Germline assignment: CDR1 MNHEY and CDR2 SVGEGT. Trimming removed 4 bases from V and 2 bases from J, with 10 bases in between. The CDR3 sequence is CASSSNGYTDTQYF. The CDR3 DNA is TGTGCCAGCAGTTCAAACGGTTACACAGATACGCAGTATTTT.

This clonotype has a count of ten or more. This chain joins TRBV5-1 and TRBJ2-5, with no clear D. CDR3 size: 15 residues. In germline, CDR1 is SGHRS, CDR2 YFSETQ. Trimming cost V 4 bases and J 0 bases, with 13 bases left between them. The chain's CDR3 is CASSSAGPNQETQYF. The CDR3, as DNA: TGCGCCAGCAGCAGCGCCGGACCAAACCAAGAGACCCAGTACTTC.

In this sample, this clonotype turned up many times. CDR3 protein: CASSLSGQGGSETQYF. DNA of the CDR3: TGTGCCAGCAGTTTGTCGGGACAGGGAGGATCTGAGACCCAGTACTTC. The chain links TRBV27 to TRBJ2-5, with TRBD1 matching 9 bases. The CDR3 is made up of 16 amino acids. V lost 3 bases to trimming and J lost 5 bases; unmatched junction nucleotides: 10. Per germline, CDR1 MNHEY and CDR2 SMNVEV (reference sequence).

In this sample, this clonotype turned up many times. The V and J genes are TRBV6-1 and TRBJ2-7; D is perhaps TRBD2 (7 bases). CDR3 length: 14 residues. V shed 5 bases and J shed 4 bases, with 15 bases lying between them. The germline V gene encodes CDR1 MNHNS and CDR2 SASEGT. The CDR3 loop reads CASSTGRGGYEQYF. The DNA for the CDR3 is TGTGCCAGCAGTACAGGGAGGGGAGGGTACGAGCAGTACTTC.

This clonotype was seen ten or more times. The gene calls are TRBV9 and TRBJ2-6; unclear D gene. Deletions cut 3 bases from V and 0 bases from J, with 4 bases between. This CDR3 contains 14 residues. Germline V gives CDR1 SGDLS, CDR2 YYNGEE. The CDR3 is CASSGNSGANVLTF. The CDR3 DNA is TGTGCCAGCAGCGGGAACTCTGGGGCCAACGTCCTGACTTTC.

In this sample, this clonotype turned up many times. J is TRBJ2-7 and V is TRBV5-1; 9 bases are a match to TRBD1. V dropped 3 bases and J dropped 2; count of bases not matched to a gene: 6. CDR1 SGHRS and CDR2 YFSETQ come from the germline V gene. CDR3 length: 15 amino acids. As DNA, the CDR3 is TGCGCCAGCAGCTCTCCAGGGACAGGGACCTACGAGCAGTACTTC. Translation: CASSSPGTGTYEQYF.

Many counts were recorded for this clonotype. V gene TRBV19 combines with J gene TRBJ2-1; 9 bases match TRBD1. Germline CDR1 reads LNHDA; CDR2 reads SQIVND (reference sequence). CDR3 length: 14 residues. V lost 9 bases to trimming and J lost 2 bases; unmatched junction nucleotides: 5. The chain's CDR3 is CASGGQGAYNEQFF. Here the CDR3 DNA reads TGTGCCAGCGGGGGACAGGGAGCCTACAATGAGCAGTTCTTC.

This clonotype was recorded many times. The chain recombines TRBV5-1 with TRBJ2-3; D is unresolved. Between the trimmed V and J ends, which lost 0 bases and 0 bases, there was a span of 14 bases. Looked up from germline, CDR1 is SGHRS and CDR2 is YFSETQ. The CDR3 is made up of 17 amino acids. The CDR3 spells CASSLDPSPSSTDTQYF. In nucleotides, the CDR3 is TGCGCCAGCAGCTTGGACCCATCACCTTCTAGCACAGATACGCAGTATTTT.

This clonotype showed up many times. V is TRBV15 and J is TRBJ2-2; D gene ambiguous. Germline V lookup: CDR1 LNHNV, CDR2 YYDKDF (reference sequence). CDR3 length equals 14 residues. Trimming took 1 base from V and 4 from J, leaving 7 bases between them. In DNA form, the CDR3 reads TGTGCCACCAGCAGAGCGAGAGGCACCGGGGAGCTGTTTTTT. This sequence encodes CATSRARGTGELFF.